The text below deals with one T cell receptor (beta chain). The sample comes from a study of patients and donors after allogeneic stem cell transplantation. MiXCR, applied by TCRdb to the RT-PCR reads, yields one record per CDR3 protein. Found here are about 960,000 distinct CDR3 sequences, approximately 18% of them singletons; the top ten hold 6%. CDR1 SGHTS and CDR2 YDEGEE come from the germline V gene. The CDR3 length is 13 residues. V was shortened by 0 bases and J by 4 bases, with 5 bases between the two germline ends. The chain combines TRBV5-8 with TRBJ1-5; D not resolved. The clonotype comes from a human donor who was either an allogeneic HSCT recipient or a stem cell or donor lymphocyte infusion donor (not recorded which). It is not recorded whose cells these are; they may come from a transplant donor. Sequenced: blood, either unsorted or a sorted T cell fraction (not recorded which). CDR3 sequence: CASSLEKNQPQHF. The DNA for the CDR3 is TGTGCCAGCAGCTTGGAGAAAAATCAGCCCCAGCATTTT.